This T cell receptor (beta chain) was profiled in a study of PD-L1 blockade in urothelial cancer. Germline loops: CDR1 MGHRA, CDR2 YSYEKL. V lost 3 bases, J lost 2 bases, and 17 bases lay in between. The CDR3 contains 18 residues. The protocol was immunoSEQ multiplex PCR, while the TCRdb copy is restricted to in-frame clones and leaves out a portion. Seen here are fewer than 30,000 clones, 84% observed once, and the top ten hold roughly 8.8%. The chain recombines TRBV4-1 with TRBJ2-6; tentative D call: TRBD2 (6 bases). The receptor was isolated from an older man with urothelial cancer. The sample here was PBMCs, taken around atezolizumab (anti-PD-L1) treatment. The CDR3 DNA reads as TGCGCCAGCAGCCAGCCCCGGGACTTCAAGCCTGGGGCCAACGTCCTGACTTTC. Translation: CASSQPRDFKPGANVLTF.